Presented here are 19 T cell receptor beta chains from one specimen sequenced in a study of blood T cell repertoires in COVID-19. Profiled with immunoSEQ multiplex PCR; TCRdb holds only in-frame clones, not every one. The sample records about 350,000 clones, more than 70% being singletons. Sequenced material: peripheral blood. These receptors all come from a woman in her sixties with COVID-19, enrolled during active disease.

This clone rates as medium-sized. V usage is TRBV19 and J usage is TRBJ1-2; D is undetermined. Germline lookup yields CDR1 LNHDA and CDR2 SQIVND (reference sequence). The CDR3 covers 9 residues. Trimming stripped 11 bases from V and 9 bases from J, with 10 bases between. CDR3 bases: TGTGCCGCTGGCCCCAGCTACACCTTC. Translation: CAAGPSYTF. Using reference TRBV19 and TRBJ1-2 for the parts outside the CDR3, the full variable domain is DGGITQSPKYLFRKEGQNVTLSCEQNLNHDAMYWYRQDPGQGLRLIYYSQIVNDFQKGDIAEGYSVSREKKESFPLTVTSAQKNPTAFYLCAAGPSYTFGSGTRLTVV.

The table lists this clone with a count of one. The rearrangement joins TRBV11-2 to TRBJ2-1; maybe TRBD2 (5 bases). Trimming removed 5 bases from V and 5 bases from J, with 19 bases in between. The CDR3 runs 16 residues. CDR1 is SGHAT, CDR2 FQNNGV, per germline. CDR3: CASSLGLAGPNNEQFF. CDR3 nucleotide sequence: TGTGCCAGCAGCCTCGGCCTGGCGGGCCCCAACAATGAGCAGTTCTTC.

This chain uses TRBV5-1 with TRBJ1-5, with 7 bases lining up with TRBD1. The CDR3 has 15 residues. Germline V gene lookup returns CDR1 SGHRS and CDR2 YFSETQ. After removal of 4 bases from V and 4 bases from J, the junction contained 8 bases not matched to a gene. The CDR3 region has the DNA TGCGCCAGCAGCGTGCAGACAGGGCAGAATCAGCCCCAGCATTTT. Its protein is CASSVQTGQNQPQHF.

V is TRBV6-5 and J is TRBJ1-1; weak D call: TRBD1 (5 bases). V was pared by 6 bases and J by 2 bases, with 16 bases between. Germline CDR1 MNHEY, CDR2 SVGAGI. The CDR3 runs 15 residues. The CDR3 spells CASRTITQGNTEAFF. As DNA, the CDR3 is TGTGCCAGCAGAACAATTACGCAGGGCAACACTGAAGCTTTCTTT.

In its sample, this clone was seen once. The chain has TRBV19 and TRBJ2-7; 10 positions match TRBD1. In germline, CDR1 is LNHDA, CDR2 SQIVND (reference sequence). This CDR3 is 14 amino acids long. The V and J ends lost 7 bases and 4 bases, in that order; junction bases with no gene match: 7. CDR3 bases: TGTGCCAGTACTCCGGGACAGGGGATTTACGAGCAGTACTTC. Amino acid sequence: CASTPGQGIYEQYF.

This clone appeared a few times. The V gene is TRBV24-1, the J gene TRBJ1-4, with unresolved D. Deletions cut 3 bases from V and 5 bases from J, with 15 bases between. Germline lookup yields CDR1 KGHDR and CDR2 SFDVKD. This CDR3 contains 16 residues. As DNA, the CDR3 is TGTGCCACCAGTGATCGTGGAGAGAGGGTAAATGAAAAACTGTTTTTT. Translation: CATSDRGERVNEKLFF.

In DNA, the CDR3 is TGCGCCAGCAGCTTGAATATATTTGGACAAGGGACAGATACGCAGTATTTT. Residues: CASSLNIFGQGTDTQYF. The V gene is TRBV5-1, the J gene TRBJ2-3; possible D gene TRBD1, 5 bases. This CDR3 comprises 17 residues. Trimming removed 1 base at V and 3 bases at J, with 18 bases between. Germline lookup yields CDR1 SGHRS and CDR2 YFSETQ.

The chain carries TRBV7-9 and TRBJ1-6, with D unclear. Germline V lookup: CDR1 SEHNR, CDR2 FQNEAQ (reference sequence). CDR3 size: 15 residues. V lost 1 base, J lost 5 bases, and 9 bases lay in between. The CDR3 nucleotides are TGTGCCAGCAGCTTAGGCGAAGTGGATAATTCACCCCTCCACTTT. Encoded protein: CASSLGEVDNSPLHF.

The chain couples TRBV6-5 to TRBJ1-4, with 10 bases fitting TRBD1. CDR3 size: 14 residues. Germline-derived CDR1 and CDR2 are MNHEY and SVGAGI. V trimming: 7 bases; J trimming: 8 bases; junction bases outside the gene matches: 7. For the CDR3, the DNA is TGTGCCAGCAAAATCGACAGGGGGCGGGAAAAACTGTTTTTT. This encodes CASKIDRGREKLFF.

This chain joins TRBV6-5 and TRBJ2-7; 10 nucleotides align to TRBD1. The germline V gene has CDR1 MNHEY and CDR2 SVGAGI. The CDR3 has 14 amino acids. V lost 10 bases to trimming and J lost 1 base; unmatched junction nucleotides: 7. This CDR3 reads CATGTGVSSYEQYF. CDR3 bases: TGTGCCACAGGGACAGGGGTTTCGTCCTACGAGCAGTACTTC.

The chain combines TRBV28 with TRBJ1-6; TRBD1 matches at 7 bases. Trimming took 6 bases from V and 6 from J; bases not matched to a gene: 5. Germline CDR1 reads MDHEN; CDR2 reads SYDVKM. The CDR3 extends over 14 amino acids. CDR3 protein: CASRTGPFNSPLHF. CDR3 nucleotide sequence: TGTGCCAGCAGGACAGGGCCATTTAATTCACCCCTCCACTTT.

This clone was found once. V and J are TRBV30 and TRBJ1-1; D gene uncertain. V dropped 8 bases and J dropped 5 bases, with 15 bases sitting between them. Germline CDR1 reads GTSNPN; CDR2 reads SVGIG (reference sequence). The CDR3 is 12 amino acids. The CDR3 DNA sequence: TGTGCCCGAACGAGGCTTGGGACTGAAGCTTTCTTT. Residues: CARTRLGTEAFF.

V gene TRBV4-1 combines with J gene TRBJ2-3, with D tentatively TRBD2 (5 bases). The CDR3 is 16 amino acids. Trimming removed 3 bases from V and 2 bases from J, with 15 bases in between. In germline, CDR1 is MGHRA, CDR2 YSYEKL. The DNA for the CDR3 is TGCGCCAGCAGCCAGAACAGCGGATTCCTCACAGATACGCAGTATTTT. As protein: CASSQNSGFLTDTQYF.

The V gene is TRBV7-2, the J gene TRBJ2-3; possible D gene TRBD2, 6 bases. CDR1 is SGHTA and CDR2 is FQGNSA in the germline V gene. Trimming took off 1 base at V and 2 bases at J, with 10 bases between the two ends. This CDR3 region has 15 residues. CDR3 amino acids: CASSLGRGSTDTQYF. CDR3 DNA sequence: TGTGCCAGCAGCTTAGGTCGGGGGTCCACAGATACGCAGTATTTT. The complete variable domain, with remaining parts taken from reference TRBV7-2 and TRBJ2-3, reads GAGVSQSPSNKVTEKGKDVELRCDPISGHTALYWYRQSLGQGLEFLIYFQGNSAPDKSGLPSDRFSAERTGGSVSTLTIQRTQQEDSAVYLCASSLGRGSTDTQYFGPGTRLTVL.

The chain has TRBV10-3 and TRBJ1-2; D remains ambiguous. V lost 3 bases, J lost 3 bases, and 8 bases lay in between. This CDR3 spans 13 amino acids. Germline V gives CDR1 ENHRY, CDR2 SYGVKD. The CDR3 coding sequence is TGTGCCATCAGTGATATGGCCCACTATGGCTACACCTTC. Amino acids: CAISDMAHYGYTF.

The CDR3 spells CASSHPTGSTEAFF. The CDR3 nucleotides read TGTGCCAGCAGCCACCCAACGGGGTCCACTGAAGCTTTCTTT. This sequence joins TRBV7-8 and TRBJ1-1, with D unresolved. Germline CDR1 is SGHVS and CDR2 is FQNEAQ. With 5 bases removed from V and 4 bases from J, the gap between germline ends came to 14 bases. The CDR3 contains 14 residues.

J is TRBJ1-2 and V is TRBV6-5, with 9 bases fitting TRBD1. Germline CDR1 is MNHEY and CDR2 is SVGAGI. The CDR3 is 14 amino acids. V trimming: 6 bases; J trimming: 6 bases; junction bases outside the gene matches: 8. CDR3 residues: CASRTTTGGNGYTF. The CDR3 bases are TGTGCCAGCAGGACAACGACAGGGGGGAATGGCTACACCTTC.

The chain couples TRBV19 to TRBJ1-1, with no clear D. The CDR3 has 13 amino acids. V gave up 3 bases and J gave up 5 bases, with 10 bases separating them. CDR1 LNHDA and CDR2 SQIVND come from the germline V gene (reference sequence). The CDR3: CASSISGSTEAFF. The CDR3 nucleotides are TGTGCCAGTAGTATTTCAGGTAGTACTGAAGCTTTCTTT. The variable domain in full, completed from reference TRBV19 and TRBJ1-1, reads DGGITQSPKYLFRKEGQNVTLSCEQNLNHDAMYWYRQDPGQGLRLIYYSQIVNDFQKGDIAEGYSVSREKKESFPLTVTSAQKNPTAFYLCASSISGSTEAFFGQGTRLTVV.

CDR3: CASGTSGGLGGEQYF. The CDR3 coding sequence is TGTGCCAGCGGGACTAGCGGGGGGCTAGGGGGGGAGCAGTACTTC. The J gene is TRBJ2-7, the V gene TRBV6-5, with 15 bases fitting TRBD2. J was trimmed by 7 bases and V by 8 bases; bases with no gene match: 9. CDR1 is MNHEY, CDR2 SVGAGI, per germline. The CDR3 contains 15 residues.